The 10 T cell receptor beta chains below all came from one sample that was sequenced in a study of shared clonotypes between healthy human individuals. Method: immunoSEQ multiplex PCR; TCRdb's copy keeps in-frame clones and lacks some. The repertoire holds 2 million to 3 million clones, roughly nine tenths seen once, with 0.13% to 0.15% in the top ten. The sample consisted of naive CD4+ T cells sorted from blood. As for subset: CD45RA+ positively selected. The receptors stem from a man aged 18 to 30 in good health.

This sequence joins TRBV19 and TRBJ1-2, with 8 bases aligning to TRBD1. The CDR3 runs to 16 residues. In germline, CDR1 is LNHDA, CDR2 SQIVND (reference sequence). The V gene end was trimmed by 2 bases and the J gene end by 6 bases; junction bases not matched to a gene: 11. CDR3 nucleotides: TGTGCCAGTAGTATAAGGGGGGACAGGCAGCGGCATGGCTACACCTTC. It specifies CASSIRGDRQRHGYTF.

The chain recombines TRBV7-2 with TRBJ2-5; TRBD2 agrees at 14 bases. This CDR3 is built from 19 residues. Germline V gene lookup returns CDR1 SGHTA and CDR2 FQGNSA. V was clipped by 5 bases and J by 4 bases; unmatched bases: 15. CDR3 sequence: CASSPFTGLAGVHGETQYF. In DNA form, the CDR3 reads TGTGCCAGCAGCCCTTTTACGGGACTAGCGGGGGTGCATGGAGAGACCCAGTACTTC.

This chain links TRBV19 with TRBJ2-5; 7 bases are a match to TRBD2. Germline V gene data show CDR1 as LNHDA and CDR2 as SQIVND (reference sequence). The V segment lost 5 bases and the J segment 1 base; nucleotides outside the gene matches: 7. The CDR3 is made up of 15 amino acids. The CDR3 region has the DNA TGTGCCAGTAGTGTAGGTAGCGGGCCCCAAGAGACCCAGTACTTC. As protein: CASSVGSGPQETQYF.

For the CDR3, the DNA is TGTGCCTGGAGTGTATCCGGGTTTGGCTACACCTTC. Its protein is CAWSVSGFGYTF. The rearrangement joins TRBV30 to TRBJ1-2; D is unresolved. The germline V gene has CDR1 GTSNPN and CDR2 SVGIG (reference sequence). The V gene lost 0 bases and the J gene lost 7 bases, with 9 bases spanning the gap. This CDR3 contains 12 residues.

V and J are TRBV5-1 and TRBJ2-5; the D gene is possibly TRBD1 (6 bases). The germline V and J ends were trimmed by 3 bases and 3 bases, with 15 bases remaining between them. Germline loops: CDR1 SGHRS, CDR2 YFSETQ. The CDR3 consists of 15 residues. The CDR3 DNA reads TGCGCCAGCAGCTCCTCATTACAGGGAAAAGAGACCCAGTACTTC. Translated, it gives CASSSSLQGKETQYF.

This chain uses TRBV27 with TRBJ1-2, with no clear D. The CDR3 is 13 amino acids. From germline, CDR1 is MNHEY and CDR2 SMNVEV (reference sequence). V gave up 3 bases and J gave up 1 base, with 6 bases separating them. Here the CDR3 reads CASSFGSNYGYTF. CDR3 coding DNA: TGTGCCAGCAGTTTTGGCAGTAACTATGGCTACACCTTC.

The CDR3 region is CASSFRWPSSGNTIYF. The CDR3 DNA follows: TGTGCCAGCAGCTTTAGGTGGCCATCCTCTGGAAACACCATATATTTT. The gene calls are TRBV5-6 and TRBJ1-3; D not resolved. The V end was cut by 2 bases, the J end by 0 bases, with 12 bases between. Germline loops: CDR1 SGHDT, CDR2 YYEEEE. CDR3 size: 16 residues.

The chain links TRBV11-3 to TRBJ2-5, with TRBD2 as a possible D gene (6 bases). Trimming shortened V by 0 bases and J by 5 bases, and 13 bases separated the two germline ends. This CDR3 spans 15 amino acids. From germline, CDR1 is SGHNT and CDR2 YENEEA. The CDR3 DNA is TGTGCCAGCAGCTTAGACGGGGGTGGCGGGGAGACCCAGTACTTC. Translation: CASSLDGGGGETQYF.

The CDR3 bases are TGTGCCAGCAGCTTGGTTGCGGGGATGGGCTCTGGAAACACCATATATTTT. It yields the protein CASSLVAGMGSGNTIYF. V and J are TRBV5-4 and TRBJ1-3; no clear D gene. This CDR3 is built from 17 residues. Trimming pared 0 bases from V and 0 bases from J, leaving 13 bases between. Germline CDR1 reads SGHNT; CDR2 reads YYREEE (reference sequence).

As regards this clone: The sample contains more than one DNA sequence encoding this CDR3. The chain employs TRBV18 and TRBJ2-7; 7 bases fit TRBD1. The CDR3 consists of 13 residues. Per germline, CDR1 KGHSH and CDR2 LQKENI. Trimming removed 1 base from V and 6 bases from J; junction bases left unmatched: 3. This CDR3 is CASSPLSGGEQYF. The CDR3 nucleotides read TGTGCCAGCTCACCACTTTCAGGGGGCGAGCAGTACTTC.